This TCR beta chain stems from a study of response to subunit inactivated influenza vaccine. Concerning this clonotype itself: The antigen remains undetermined.

TCRdb re-called the RT-PCR reads through MiXCR, storing one row per CDR3 protein. The top ten hold 10% to 15% of the sample, which has approximately 530,000 distinct CDR3 sequences, approximately 7.1% seen once. Per germline, CDR1 ENHRY and CDR2 SYGVKD. The CDR3 spans 14 residues. J was trimmed by 0 bases and V by 6 bases; bases with no gene match: 2. Overall study findings and caveats: The authors suggested that every seasonal influenza vaccination recruits few new T cells.

Sample: PBMCs from blood, taken approximately 25 months after vaccination. This receptor was taken from a man aged 45 to 75 who received an inactivated influenza vaccine. The chain combines TRBV10-3 with TRBJ1-2; 9 bases fit TRBD1. CDR3 in amino acids: CAISGTGPNYGYTF. DNA of the CDR3: TGTGCCATCAGCGGGACAGGGCCTAACTATGGCTACACCTTC.